The clone carrying this T cell receptor beta chain was seen a handful of times. Its ends do not fully match the called genes, so a read error is possible. Germline assignment: CDR1 MNHEY and CDR2 SVGAGI. The CDR3 length is 15 residues. TCRdb re-derived calls from the RT-PCR reads in MiXCR, one entry per CDR3 protein. The repertoire has fewer than 800,000 distinct CDR3 sequences, 11% to 15% of them found once; the top ten carry around 3.3%. This sequence joins TRBV6-5 and TRBJ1-6; tentatively, D is TRBD1 (6 bases). The receptor was derived from a female donor in good health, serving as a healthy control. Sequenced material: memory CD4+ T cells from blood. CDR3 DNA sequence: TGTGCCAGCAGATACTACAGGGCTAGTAATTCACCCCTCCACTTT. Its protein product is CASRYYRASNSPLHF.